The 27 T cell receptor beta chains below all came from one sample that was sequenced in a study of blood T cell repertoires in COVID-19. The method was immunoSEQ multiplex PCR; TCRdb's version includes in-frame clones alone and lacks a portion of them. Found here are around 39,000 clones, roughly nine tenths of them singletons; the top ten hold roughly 12%. The sample taken for sequencing was peripheral blood. The receptors here all came from a man between 65 and 85 years old with acute or convalescent COVID-19.

The chain has TRBV27 and TRBJ2-1, with TRBD1 identical over 11 bases. V trimming: 9 bases; J trimming: 7 bases; junction bases outside the gene matches: 11. CDR1 MNHEY and CDR2 SMNVEV come from the germline V gene (reference sequence). CDR3 length: 15 residues. The CDR3 protein is CASSRRGTGGNEQFF. The CDR3 DNA sequence: TGTGCCAGTTCCAGAAGAGGGACAGGGGGAAATGAGCAGTTCTTC.

J is TRBJ1-3 and V is TRBV5-6; 7 nucleotides align to TRBD1. Germline V CDR1 and CDR2: SGHDT, YYEEEE. With V trimmed by 3 bases and J by 1 base, 4 bases remained unmatched. This CDR3 is 15 amino acids long. This chain's CDR3 is CASSWDRGSGNTIYF. DNA for the CDR3: TGTGCCAGCAGCTGGGACAGAGGATCTGGAAACACCATATATTTT.

The chain carries TRBV25-1 and TRBJ1-1, with unresolved D. Trimming took off 1 base at V and 1 base at J, with 16 bases between the two ends. This CDR3 is 17 amino acids long. The germline gives CDR1 MGHDK, CDR2 SYGVNS. The CDR3 loop is CASSEWEVARANTEAFF. The CDR3 nucleotides read TGTGCCAGCAGTGAATGGGAGGTCGCGAGGGCGAACACTGAAGCTTTCTTT.

This clone was detected only once. The chain joins TRBV7-2 to TRBJ1-1, with D possibly being TRBD1 (5 bases). This CDR3 has 13 residues. Trimming pared 3 bases from V and 1 base from J, leaving 6 bases between. The germline V gene encodes CDR1 SGHTA and CDR2 FQGNSA. In nucleotides, the CDR3 is TGTGCCAGCAGCTTGCAGGGGAACACTGAAGCTTTCTTT. Its protein is CASSLQGNTEAFF.

J is TRBJ1-1 and V is TRBV9; a possible D gene is TRBD1 (6 bases). CDR1 is SGDLS and CDR2 is YYNGEE in the germline V gene. V was shortened by 0 bases and J by 1 base, with 28 bases between the two germline ends. CDR3 length: 21 amino acids. The CDR3 region has the DNA TGTGCCAGCAGCGTAGCAGGCCGGGGGGGGCTAAAAAGGTCGAAGAACACTGAAGCTTTCTTT. Translating gives CASSVAGRGGLKRSKNTEAFF.

The V and J genes are TRBV4-1 and TRBJ1-1, with a possible D match to TRBD1 (5 bases). Trimming removed 3 bases at V and 4 bases at J, with 15 bases between. CDR3 length: 15 amino acids. Germline CDR1 is MGHRA and CDR2 is YSYEKL. The CDR3 bases are TGCGCCAGCAGCCAGGGTTGGGGCGGCTTCACTGAAGCTTTCTTT. Its translation: CASSQGWGGFTEAFF.

This chain links TRBV6-4 with TRBJ2-2; tentative D call: TRBD1 (6 bases). V lost 4 bases, J lost 5 bases, and 11 bases lay in between. CDR1 MRHNA and CDR2 SNTAGT come from the germline V gene. The CDR3 runs 14 residues. As DNA, the CDR3 is TGTGCCAGCAGTGTAAACAGGGAAACCGGGGAGCTGTTTTTT. As protein: CASSVNRETGELFF.

The V gene is TRBV12-3 or TRBV12-4, the J gene TRBJ1-1, with TRBD1 identical over 11 bases. V trimming: 6 bases; J trimming: 12 bases; junction bases outside the gene matches: 3. The CDR3 runs to 11 residues. The CDR3, as DNA: TGTGCCAGCAGACGGACAGGGGGCACTTTCTTT. Translation: CASRRTGGTFF.

The J gene is TRBJ2-7, the V gene TRBV5-4, with D possibly TRBD2 on 6 matching bases. Trimming took 4 bases from V and 1 from J, leaving 18 bases between them. Germline V lookup: CDR1 SGHNT, CDR2 YYREEE (reference sequence). The CDR3 runs to 16 residues. CDR3 loop: CASSRGAGLNSYEQYF. The CDR3 DNA reads as TGTGCCAGCAGCCGGGGTGCGGGACTTAATTCCTACGAGCAGTACTTC.

This chain joins TRBV14 and TRBJ1-1; 7 bases line up with TRBD1. CDR3 length equals 15 residues. With 4 bases clipped from V and 2 bases from J, the junction kept 7 bases outside the gene matches. Germline CDR1 SGHDN, CDR2 FVKESK. CDR3 region: CASSPGDRLNTEAFF. The CDR3 bases are TGTGCCAGCAGCCCAGGGGACAGATTAAACACTGAAGCTTTCTTT.

The chain has TRBV15 and TRBJ2-2, with a tentative D call TRBD1 (6 bases). CDR1 LNHNV and CDR2 YYDKDF come from the germline V gene (reference sequence). The V and J ends lost 0 bases and 7 bases respectively, with 9 bases between them. The CDR3 is 14 residues long. The CDR3 loop reads CATSRDPGVGELFF. In DNA form, the CDR3 reads TGTGCCACCAGCAGAGATCCAGGGGTCGGGGAGCTGTTTTTT.

V gene TRBV7-2 combines with J gene TRBJ1-5, with 7 bases identical to TRBD1. V lost 5 bases to trimming and J lost 6 bases; unmatched junction nucleotides: 7. From germline, CDR1 is SGHTA and CDR2 FQGNSA. This CDR3 region has 14 residues. CDR3 sequence reads: CASSQGQRGQPQHF. CDR3 in DNA: TGTGCCAGCAGCCAGGGACAGAGGGGTCAGCCCCAGCATTTT.

The chain is built from TRBV27 and TRBJ2-5; D remains unclear. V was trimmed by 0 bases and J by 3 bases, leaving 8 bases between them. The CDR3 covers 14 residues. Looked up from germline, CDR1 is MNHEY and CDR2 is SMNVEV (reference sequence). This CDR3 reads CASSLSRPEETQYF. Written as DNA, the CDR3 is TGTGCCAGCAGTTTATCGCGGCCCGAAGAGACCCAGTACTTC.

The chain combines TRBV5-1 with TRBJ2-1; 12 bases line up with TRBD2. Germline trimming cut 0 bases from V and 7 bases from J; bases unmatched to any gene: 5. The CDR3 is 16 residues long. Germline values: CDR1 SGHRS, CDR2 YFSETQ. CDR3 sequence: CASSLGSSGRDNEQFF. CDR3 sequence (DNA): TGCGCCAGCAGCTTGGGGTCTAGCGGGAGGGATAATGAGCAGTTCTTC. The full variable domain, completed using reference TRBV5-1 and TRBJ2-1, is KAGVTQTPRYLIKTRGQQVTLSCSPISGHRSVSWYQQTPGQGLQFLFEYFSETQRNKGNFPGRFSGRQFSNSRSEMNVSTLELGDSALYLCASSLGSSGRDNEQFFGPGTRLTVL.

The V and J genes are TRBV4-1 and TRBJ1-5; 8 bases are shared with TRBD1. The CDR3 is 17 residues long. J was trimmed by 1 base and V by 4 bases; bases with no gene match: 9. Germline loops: CDR1 MGHRA, CDR2 YSYEKL. In DNA, the CDR3 is TGCGCCAGCAGCCCTTGGACAGGGACGGCGAGCAATCAGCCCCAGCATTTT. Its protein product is CASSPWTGTASNQPQHF.

This sequence joins TRBV19 and TRBJ2-1, with D unclear. This CDR3 comprises 16 residues. The V gene lost 3 bases and the J gene lost 3 bases, with 15 bases spanning the gap. The germline V gene encodes CDR1 LNHDA and CDR2 SQIVND (reference sequence). CDR3 in amino acids: CASSIDFLGGYNEQFF. The CDR3 coding sequence is TGTGCCAGTAGTATTGACTTCTTGGGTGGCTACAATGAGCAGTTCTTC.

The V call is TRBV29-1, the J call TRBJ2-7; a weak D match, TRBD2 (5 bases). CDR1 and CDR2 (germline): SQVTM, ANQGSEA. Trimming took 4 bases from V and 1 from J, leaving 5 bases between them. The length of the CDR3 is 11 residues. CDR3 sequence reads: CSVGLSYEQYF. The CDR3 nucleotides are TGCAGCGTTGGACTATCCTACGAGCAGTACTTC.

This clone came up once. The genes are TRBV9 and TRBJ2-3; D not certain. Germline CDR1 reads SGDLS; CDR2 reads YYNGEE. This CDR3 comprises 13 residues. The V end lost 1 base, the J end lost 6 bases, and 9 bases lay between the germline ends. The CDR3 coding sequence is TGTGCCAGCAGCGTAACATCGCTTGATACGCAGTATTTT. Translation: CASSVTSLDTQYF.

This chain joins TRBV28 and TRBJ2-7; 8 nucleotides line up with TRBD1. Germline V gene sequence: CDR1 MDHEN, CDR2 SYDVKM. The CDR3 has 14 residues. Trimming cost V 4 bases and J 2 bases; bases outside gene matches: 4. The CDR3 region is CASSSGTGTYEQYF. The CDR3 region has the DNA TGTGCCAGCAGTTCCGGGACAGGCACCTACGAGCAGTACTTC.

CDR3 region: CASSEALREEAFF. The CDR3 DNA follows: TGTGCCAGCAGTGAAGCGCTTCGAGAGGAAGCTTTCTTT. The chain is built from TRBV2 and TRBJ1-1; no clear D. The ends were cut back, 0 bases at V and 8 bases at J, with 10 bases in the middle. The CDR3 sequence is 13 residues long. Germline CDR1 is SNHLY and CDR2 is FYNNEI.

This chain joins TRBV3-1 (or the pseudogene TRBV3-2) and TRBJ2-1; 13 bases map to TRBD2. J lost 7 bases, V lost 4 bases, and 4 bases had no gene match. Germline loops: CDR1 LGHDT, CDR2 YNNKEL (reference sequence). This CDR3 contains 15 residues. The CDR3 loop is CASSPRTSGSNEQFF. Written as DNA, the CDR3 is TGTGCCAGCAGCCCACGGACTAGCGGGAGTAATGAGCAGTTCTTC.

This chain links TRBV10-3 with TRBJ1-4, with D tentatively TRBD1 (5 bases). Germline CDR1 ENHRY, CDR2 SYGVKD. The CDR3 runs to 14 residues. V lost 4 bases, J lost 2 bases, and 8 bases lay in between. CDR3 in amino acids: CAISGAGTNEKLFF. The CDR3 DNA reads TGTGCCATCAGTGGGGCAGGGACTAATGAAAAACTGTTTTTT.

This clone was counted once. The V gene is TRBV28, the J gene TRBJ1-3; D is possibly TRBD1 (6 bases). The CDR3 consists of 16 residues. V was pared by 5 bases and J by 0 bases, with 14 bases between. Germline CDR1 is MDHEN and CDR2 is SYDVKM. The CDR3 region is CASSPSTGFSGNTIYF. The DNA for the CDR3 is TGTGCCAGCAGTCCCTCGACAGGCTTCTCTGGAAACACCATATATTTT.

This rearrangement joins TRBV5-1 to TRBJ2-2, with 7 bases that match TRBD1. The germline CDR1 and CDR2 sequences are SGHRS and YFSETQ. The junction had 6 bases not matched to a gene; V was cut back by 3 bases and J by 4 bases. The CDR3 loop spans 15 amino acids. The DNA of the CDR3 is TGCGCCAGCAGCTATACAGGGGCGGGCACCGGGGAGCTGTTTTTT. Translating it yields CASSYTGAGTGELFF. Full variable domain (remainder filled in from reference TRBV5-1 and TRBJ2-2): KAGVTQTPRYLIKTRGQQVTLSCSPISGHRSVSWYQQTPGQGLQFLFEYFSETQRNKGNFPGRFSGRQFSNSRSEMNVSTLELGDSALYLCASSYTGAGTGELFFGEGSRLTVL.

The rearrangement joins TRBV6-5 to TRBJ1-1; no reliable D call. Trimming removed 8 bases at V and 3 bases at J, with 7 bases between. There are 11 residues in the CDR3. The V gene's germline CDR1 is MNHEY and CDR2 SVGAGI. The CDR3 DNA sequence: TGTGCCAGCCTCCAGTACACTGAAGCTTTCTTT. Translation gives CASLQYTEAFF.

The genes are TRBV5-1 and TRBJ1-5; 8 bases line up with TRBD1. Losses at the gene ends were 4 bases for V and 5 bases for J; bases not matched to a gene: 5. The V gene's germline CDR1 is SGHRS and CDR2 YFSETQ. The CDR3 runs to 14 residues. CDR3 bases: TGCGCCAGCAGCCCCGGGACAGGCTATCAGCCCCAGCATTTT. This codes for CASSPGTGYQPQHF.

The chain is built from TRBV25-1 and TRBJ1-5; D unresolved. Germline CDR1 MGHDK, CDR2 SYGVNS. The CDR3 consists of 13 residues. The V end lost 2 bases, the J end lost 7 bases, and 9 bases lay between the germline ends. CDR3 bases: TGTGCCAGCAGTGAACGGACTGGGCAGCCCCAGCATTTT. Protein product: CASSERTGQPQHF.